What follows describes a single T cell receptor beta chain. V dropped 4 bases and J dropped 0; count of bases not matched to a gene: 10. CDR1 is SGHKS, CDR2 YYEKEE, per germline (reference sequence). The CDR3 covers 20 residues. These data are taken from a study of blood T cell repertoires in COVID-19. Study summary: Samples taken during acute and convalescent COVID-19 were collected in the United States, Italy and Spain. PBMCs, B-cell-depleted T cells, or T cells were the source of the cDNA or gDNA that made up the material.

Authors' analysis steps: Using reference gene primer amplification, nucleated cell counts were estimated. TCRdb's copy holds only in-frame clones and misses some; the assay was immunoSEQ multiplex PCR. The DNA gave D and trimming, while V, J and clone size come from that table. The sample records more than 95,000 clones, roughly 76% being singletons. The sequenced material came from peripheral blood. V usage is TRBV5-5 and J usage is TRBJ2-1; 16 positions match TRBD2. This receptor was identified in a woman aged 70-85 years with acute or convalescent COVID-19. The CDR3 DNA reads as TGTGCCAGCAGCCCGGGACTAGCGGGAGGGCCAACCCTCTCCTACAATGAGCAGTTCTTC. Residues: CASSPGLAGGPTLSYNEQFF.